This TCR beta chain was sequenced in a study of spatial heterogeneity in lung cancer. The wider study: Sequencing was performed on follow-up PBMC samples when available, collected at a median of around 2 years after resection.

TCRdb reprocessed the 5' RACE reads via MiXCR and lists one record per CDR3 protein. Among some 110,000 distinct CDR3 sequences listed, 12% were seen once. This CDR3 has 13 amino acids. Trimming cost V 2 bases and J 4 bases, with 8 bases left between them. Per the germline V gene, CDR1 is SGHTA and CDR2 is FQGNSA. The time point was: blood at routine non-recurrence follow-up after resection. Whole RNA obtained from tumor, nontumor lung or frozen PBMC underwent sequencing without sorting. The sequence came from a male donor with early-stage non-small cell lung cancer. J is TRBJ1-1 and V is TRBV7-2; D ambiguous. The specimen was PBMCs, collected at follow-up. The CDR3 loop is CASSLWSPTEAFF. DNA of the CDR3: TGTGCCAGCAGCTTATGGAGCCCCACTGAAGCTTTCTTT.